One sample yielded the 29 T cell receptor beta chains listed below, sequenced in a study of OX40 agonist ivuxolimab in advanced cancers. TCRdb's copy holds only in-frame clones and misses some; the assay was immunoSEQ multiplex PCR. The table lists about 88,000 clones, roughly 85% of them singletons. The specimen comprised CD4+ or CD8+ T cells sorted from blood, sampled in a trial of the OX40 agonist ivuxolimab. The receptors were gathered from an adult with an advanced solid tumor such as melanoma, head and neck, liver or kidney cancer.

V gene TRBV7-9 combines with J gene TRBJ2-5; D possibly corresponds to TRBD2 (5 bases). Germline V gives CDR1 SEHNR, CDR2 FQNEAQ (reference sequence). Trimming shortened V by 1 base and J by 1 base, and 10 bases separated the two germline ends. The CDR3 is 15 residues long. The CDR3 is CASSLVTLAQETQYF. The CDR3 DNA is TGTGCCAGCAGCTTAGTTACCCTAGCCCAAGAGACCCAGTACTTC.

This clone has a single count. This sequence joins TRBV4-1 and TRBJ2-5; TRBD2 matches 9 bases. The junction had 13 bases not matched to a gene; V was cut back by 0 bases and J by 5 bases. The CDR3 consists of 18 residues. The germline gives CDR1 MGHRA, CDR2 YSYEKL. CDR3 coding DNA: TGCGCCAGCAGCCAAGATAGAAGACGAGCGGGGGGCCGGGAGACCCAGTACTTC. Amino acid sequence: CASSQDRRRAGGRETQYF.

The V gene is TRBV30, the J gene TRBJ2-7, with unresolved D. The V and J ends lost 5 bases and 0 bases respectively, with 8 bases between them. Germline V lookup: CDR1 GTSNPN, CDR2 SVGIG (reference sequence). CDR3 length: 12 residues. The CDR3 DNA is TGTGCCTGGGGCTTGGACTCCTACGAGCAGTACTTC. This sequence encodes CAWGLDSYEQYF.

The gene calls are TRBV4-3 and TRBJ1-3; tentative D call: TRBD1 (5 bases). Trimming took 0 bases from V and 4 from J, leaving 10 bases between them. Germline V gene sequence: CDR1 LGHNA, CDR2 YSLEER. CDR3 length: 15 residues. CDR3 sequence: CASSQDGGSGNTIYF. Written as DNA, the CDR3 is TGCGCCAGCAGCCAAGACGGGGGGTCGGGAAACACCATATATTTT.

This sequence joins TRBV5-5 and TRBJ2-6; D is ambiguous. The CDR3 runs to 15 residues. From germline, CDR1 is SGHKS and CDR2 YYEKEE (reference sequence). V was shortened by 0 bases and J by 4 bases, with 8 bases between the two germline ends. CDR3 DNA: TGTGCCAGCAGCTTGGACGGTTCCGGGGCCAACGTCCTGACTTTC. It translates to CASSLDGSGANVLTF.

The CDR3 nucleotides are TGTGCCAGCAGCTTAGGGCCCTACAGGGGGCCTGGGACAGATACGCAGTATTTT. This encodes CASSLGPYRGPGTDTQYF. The chain combines TRBV7-2 with TRBJ2-3; the match to TRBD1 covers 9 bases. The CDR3 spans 18 residues. V lost 1 base, J lost 3 bases, and 11 bases stayed unmatched. Germline V lookup: CDR1 SGHTA, CDR2 FQGNSA.

The chain joins TRBV18 to TRBJ2-7, with TRBD1 identical over 7 bases. Germline V gene lookup returns CDR1 KGHSH and CDR2 LQKENI. This CDR3 is 12 amino acids long. V shed 3 bases, J shed 6 bases, and the junction held 2 bases outside the gene matches. Written as DNA, the CDR3 is TGTGCCAGCTCACCTACAGGGGTCGAGCAGTACGTC. Amino acids: CASSPTGVEQYV.

This sequence joins TRBV7-2 and TRBJ2-3; D uncertain. Between the trimmed V and J ends, which lost 1 base and 1 base, there was a span of 15 bases. CDR1 and CDR2 (germline): SGHTA, FQGNSA. This CDR3 comprises 17 residues. The CDR3 sequence is CASSLEETTARTDTQYF. The CDR3 nucleotides read TGTGCCAGCAGCTTAGAGGAGACAACTGCCCGCACAGATACGCAGTATTTT.

The genes are TRBV28 and TRBJ1-2; the match to TRBD1 covers 8 bases. V shed 2 bases, J shed 8 bases, and the junction held 7 bases outside the gene matches. Germline assignment: CDR1 MDHEN and CDR2 SYDVKM. The CDR3 spans 14 residues. The CDR3 is CASSLTGQGSGYTF. In nucleotides, the CDR3 is TGTGCCAGCAGTTTAACTGGACAGGGTAGCGGCTACACCTTC.

CDR3 amino acids: CAWSEANEQFF. The CDR3 bases are TGTGCCTGGAGTGAGGCCAATGAGCAGTTCTTC. The chain couples TRBV30 to TRBJ2-1; D is undetermined. CDR3 length: 11 residues. V was cut by 1 base and J by 6 bases, with 4 bases left in between. Germline CDR1 is GTSNPN and CDR2 is SVGIG (reference sequence).

The rearrangement joins TRBV11-3 to TRBJ1-2; D is perhaps TRBD1 (6 bases). CDR1 is SGHNT, CDR2 YENEEA, per germline. Deletions cut 5 bases from V and 8 bases from J, with 15 bases between. This CDR3 has 13 amino acids. The CDR3 here is CASSPSRGRGYTF. The CDR3 bases are TGTGCCAGCAGCCCAAGCAGGGGTCGGGGCTACACCTTC.

This clone was observed once. This chain links TRBV10-2 with TRBJ1-2; no definite D call. This CDR3 is built from 13 residues. The V gene's germline CDR1 is WSHSY and CDR2 SAAADI. The V gene lost 0 bases and the J gene lost 5 bases, with 7 bases spanning the gap. Here the CDR3 reads CASSESGVYGYTF. The CDR3, as DNA: TGCGCCAGCAGTGAGTCGGGAGTTTATGGCTACACCTTC.

The CDR3 reads CASSEGRRGRNYGYTF. The CDR3 region has the DNA TGTGCCAGCAGTGAAGGGAGGCGGGGGAGAAACTATGGCTACACCTTC. The chain uses TRBV6-1 and TRBJ1-2, with D possibly matching TRBD1 (5 bases). This CDR3 is built from 16 residues. Trimming left V 1 base short and J 2 bases short, with 14 bases between. Germline V gene lookup returns CDR1 MNHNS and CDR2 SASEGT.

The V and J genes are TRBV28 and TRBJ2-1; D is uncertain. Germline V lookup: CDR1 MDHEN, CDR2 SYDVKM. Trimming stripped 3 bases from V and 7 bases from J, with 10 bases between. The CDR3 totals 13 residues. This CDR3 reads CASSFILENEQFF. DNA for the CDR3: TGTGCCAGCAGTTTCATCCTCGAAAATGAGCAGTTCTTC. The full variable domain, completed using reference TRBV28 and TRBJ2-1, is DVKVTQSSRYLVKRTGEKVFLECVQDMDHENMFWYRQDPGLGLRLIYFSYDVKMKEKGDIPEGYSVSREKKERFSLILESASTNQTSMYLCASSFILENEQFFGPGTRLTVL.

The V gene is TRBV28, the J gene TRBJ1-1; perhaps TRBD1 as D (5 bases). The germline V gene has CDR1 MDHEN and CDR2 SYDVKM. V lost 4 bases and J lost 5, with 23 bases in between. This CDR3 has 17 amino acids. The CDR3 nucleotides are TGTGCCAGCAGTTCCCTGGGGGAGTGGGTTTTACGGACTGAAGCTTTCTTT. It yields the protein CASSSLGEWVLRTEAFF.

The chain recombines TRBV6-5 with TRBJ2-7, with D perhaps matching TRBD1 (5 bases). Germline CDR1 MNHEY, CDR2 SVGAGI. V was trimmed by 6 bases and J by 0 bases, leaving 12 bases between them. This CDR3 is built from 14 residues. CDR3 sequence: CASSRLGDSYEQYV. The DNA for the CDR3 is TGTGCCAGCAGCCGGTTAGGGGACTCCTACGAGCAGTACGTC.

With respect to this clone: Other DNA sequences in this sample translate to the same CDR3. This chain links TRBV29-1 with TRBJ2-3; either TRBD1 or TRBD2 may fit D (5 bases each). The length of the CDR3 is 11 residues. The germline V and J ends were trimmed by 6 bases and 3 bases, with 7 bases remaining between them. CDR1 and CDR2 (germline): SQVTM, ANQGSEA. The CDR3 DNA sequence: TGCAGCGTCGAGGGGACAGATACGCAGTATTTT. It translates to CSVEGTDTQYF.

This sequence joins TRBV27 and TRBJ2-1; 10 bases match TRBD2. Trimming removed 5 bases from V and 12 bases from J; junction bases left unmatched: 10. The CDR3 is 14 amino acids. The germline V gene encodes CDR1 MNHEY and CDR2 SMNVEV (reference sequence). The CDR3 DNA follows: TGTGCCAGCAGTCTTAGGCTAGCGGGAGAGGGGCAGTTCTTC. It translates to CASSLRLAGEGQFF.

J is TRBJ2-5 and V is TRBV10-3; 11 nucleotides line up with TRBD2. This CDR3 is built from 16 residues. J was trimmed by 2 bases and V by 4 bases; bases with no gene match: 6. Germline CDR1 and CDR2: ENHRY and SYGVKD. The CDR3 loop reads CAISVGSGGAQETQYF. The DNA for the CDR3 is TGTGCCATCAGTGTGGGTAGCGGGGGGGCGCAAGAGACCCAGTACTTC.

The chain is built from TRBV9 and TRBJ1-1; maybe TRBD1 (5 bases). From germline, CDR1 is SGDLS and CDR2 YYNGEE. The CDR3 has 14 residues. V dropped 6 bases and J dropped 1 base, with 13 bases sitting between them. CDR3 region: CASTRRRGNTEAFF. The CDR3 region has the DNA TGTGCCAGCACCAGAAGAAGGGGGAACACTGAAGCTTTCTTT.

V gene TRBV19 combines with J gene TRBJ2-1; no definite D call. In germline, CDR1 is LNHDA, CDR2 SQIVND (reference sequence). V was trimmed by 1 base and J by 5 bases, leaving 9 bases between them. The CDR3 covers 14 residues. CDR3 sequence: CASSIAFPNNEQFF. In nucleotides, the CDR3 is TGTGCCAGTAGTATAGCATTCCCCAACAATGAGCAGTTCTTC.

The rearrangement uses TRBV5-4 and TRBJ2-1; 8 bases match TRBD1. The CDR3 extends over 15 amino acids. The V gene end was trimmed by 0 bases and the J gene end by 3 bases; junction bases not matched to a gene: 2. The germline V gene encodes CDR1 SGHNT and CDR2 YYREEE (reference sequence). In nucleotides, the CDR3 is TGTGCCAGCAGCTTGGGAGACAGGGGCTACAATGAGCAGTTCTTC. Translation gives CASSLGDRGYNEQFF.

The genes are TRBV11-2 and TRBJ2-1; TRBD2 aligns across 9 bases. The germline CDR1 and CDR2 sequences are SGHAT and FQNNGV. There are 16 residues in the CDR3. V lost 6 bases to trimming and J lost 8 bases; unmatched junction nucleotides: 14. CDR3 amino acids: CASRRLAGTLRDEQFF. CDR3 bases: TGTGCCAGCAGGCGGCTAGCGGGAACCCTTCGGGATGAGCAGTTCTTC.

The sample holds a few counts of this clone. The chain joins TRBV5-4 to TRBJ2-2; the match to TRBD1 covers 8 bases. Germline CDR1 and CDR2: SGHNT and YYREEE (reference sequence). Germline trimming cut 4 bases from V and 3 bases from J; bases unmatched to any gene: 5. The CDR3 spans 15 residues. In DNA, the CDR3 is TGTGCCAGCAGCCTGTCAGGGGGCGACACCGGGGAGCTGTTTTTT. This codes for CASSLSGGDTGELFF.

J is TRBJ2-5 and V is TRBV27; D uncertain. The CDR3 sequence is 15 residues long. V was pared by 0 bases and J by 1 base, with 9 bases between. The germline gives CDR1 MNHEY, CDR2 SMNVEV (reference sequence). CDR3 sequence (DNA): TGTGCCAGCAGTTTATCGTACGGCGGCCAAGAGACCCAGTACTTC. Its protein is CASSLSYGGQETQYF.

The chain links TRBV10-1 to TRBJ1-1; D is ambiguous. CDR3 length: 15 amino acids. V was trimmed by 3 bases and J by 1 base, leaving 12 bases between them. Germline V lookup: CDR1 WNHNN, CDR2 SYGVQD (reference sequence). This CDR3 reads CASSDPGRTNTEAFF. Here the CDR3 DNA reads TGCGCCAGCAGTGACCCGGGAAGAACGAACACTGAAGCTTTCTTT.

This clone appeared a single time. DNA for the CDR3: TGCGCCAGCAGCTTCAGGGGCAGCGGGAAACTGTTTTTT. Translating gives CASSFRGSGKLFF. V usage is TRBV5-1 and J usage is TRBJ1-4, with D perhaps matching TRBD1 (6 bases). V was trimmed by 2 bases and J by 11 bases, leaving 13 bases between them. CDR3 length: 13 amino acids. CDR1 is SGHRS and CDR2 is YFSETQ in the germline V gene.

The chain combines TRBV6-1 with TRBJ1-1; D is unclear. The CDR3 is 11 amino acids. Per germline, CDR1 MNHNS and CDR2 SASEGT. V dropped 8 bases and J dropped 0 bases, with 4 bases sitting between them. CDR3 region: CASPLNTEAFF. The CDR3 DNA follows: TGTGCCAGCCCCCTGAACACTGAAGCTTTCTTT.

The chain recombines TRBV7-3 with TRBJ2-7; D might be TRBD1 (6 bases). This CDR3 region has 13 residues. The V gene lost 3 bases and the J gene lost 3 bases, with 9 bases spanning the gap. CDR1 and CDR2 (germline): SGHTA, FQGTGA. This CDR3 is CASSFQGGYEQYF. DNA of the CDR3: TGTGCCAGCAGCTTTCAAGGGGGCTACGAGCAGTACTTC. The complete variable domain, with remaining parts taken from reference TRBV7-3 and TRBJ2-7, reads GAGVSQTPSNKVTEKGKYVELRCDPISGHTALYWYRQSLGQGPEFLIYFQGTGAADDSGLPNDRFFAVRPEGSVSTLKIQRTERGDSAVYLCASSFQGGYEQYFGPGTRLTVT.